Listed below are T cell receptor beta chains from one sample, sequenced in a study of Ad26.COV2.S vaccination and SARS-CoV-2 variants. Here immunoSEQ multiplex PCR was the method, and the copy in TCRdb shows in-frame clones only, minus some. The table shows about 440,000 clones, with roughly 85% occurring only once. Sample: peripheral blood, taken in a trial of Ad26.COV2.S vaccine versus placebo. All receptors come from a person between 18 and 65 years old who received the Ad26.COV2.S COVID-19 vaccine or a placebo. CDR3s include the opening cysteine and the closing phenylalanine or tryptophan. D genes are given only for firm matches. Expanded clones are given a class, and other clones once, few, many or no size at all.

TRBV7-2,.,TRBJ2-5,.,TGTGCCAGCAGTCCCCGGGTTAGGGGTGGGGAGACCCAGTACTTC,CASSPRVRGGETQYF
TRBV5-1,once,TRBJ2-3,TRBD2,TGCGCCAGCAGCACCGGGCTAGCGGGAGTGTCGGATACGCAGTATTTT,CASSTGLAGVSDTQYF
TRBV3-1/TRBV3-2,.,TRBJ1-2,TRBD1,TGTGCCAGCAGCCACTTAACCGGGACAGGGGGCGGCTACACCTTC,CASSHLTGTGGGYTF
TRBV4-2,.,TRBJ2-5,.,TGTGCCAGCAGCCAAGTCTCGGGGCCTAGAGAGACCCAGTACTTC,CASSQVSGPRETQYF
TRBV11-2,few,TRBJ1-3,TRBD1,TGTGCCAGCAGCTATGGACAGGGGCTTGGCGGAAACACCATATATTTT,CASSYGQGLGGNTIYF
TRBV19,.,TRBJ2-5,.,TGTGCCAGTAGTAGTTGGGGCGGGCAAGAGACCCAGTACTTC,CASSSWGGQETQYF
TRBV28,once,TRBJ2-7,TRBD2,TGTGCCAGCAGTCTAGCGGGGCCCTACGAGCAGTACTTC,CASSLAGPYEQYF
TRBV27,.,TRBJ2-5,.,TGTGCCAGCAGGGATCAAGAGACCCAGTACTTC,CASRDQETQYF
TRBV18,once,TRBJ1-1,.,TGTGCCAGCTCACCACCGAAGGGTCCGAACACTGAAGCTTTCTTT,CASSPPKGPNTEAFF
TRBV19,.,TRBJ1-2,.,TGTGCCAGTAGTCCCACCCTCGGACGGAACTATGGCTACACCTTC,CASSPTLGRNYGYTF
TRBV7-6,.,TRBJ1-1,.,TGTGCCAGCAGACCAGTGAACACTGAAGCTTTCTTT,CASRPVNTEAFF
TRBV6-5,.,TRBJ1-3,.,TGTGCCAGCACCTCGGGCCCTCTCTCTGGAAACACCATATATTTT,CASTSGPLSGNTIYF
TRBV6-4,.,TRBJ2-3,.,TGTGCCACTAACAGAAAGAGGGGCACAGATACGCAGTATTTT,CATNRKRGTDTQYF
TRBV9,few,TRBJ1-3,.,TGTGCCAGCAGCAGGGACGTAAGCTCTGGAAACACCATATATTTT,CASSRDVSSGNTIYF
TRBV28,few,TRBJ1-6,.,TGTGCCAGCAGGGGCTCGGGCAACCATAATTCACCCCTCCACTTT,CASRGSGNHNSPLHF
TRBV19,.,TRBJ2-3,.,TGTGCCAGTACCACCCCCCAGTTCGGTACGCAGTATTTT,CASTTPQFGTQYF
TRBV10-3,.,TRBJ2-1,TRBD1,TGTGCCATCAGTGGCCAGACAGGGGGCAATGAGCAGTTCTTC,CAISGQTGGNEQFF
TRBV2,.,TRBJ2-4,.,TGTGCCAGCTACGGGGGAAACATTCAGTACTTC,CASYGGNIQYF
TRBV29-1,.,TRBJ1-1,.,TGCAGCGCAGTCCGAGGGGTTGGCACTGAAGCTTTCTTT,CSAVRGVGTEAFF
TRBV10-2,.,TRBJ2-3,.,TGCGCCAGCAGTGGAGGCATAATGGCGGGTACGGTGCAGTATTTT,CASSGGIMAGTVQYF
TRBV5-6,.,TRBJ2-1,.,TGTGCCAGCAGCTTGGGAATTGGCCTAGCCGGTGAGCAGTTCTTC,CASSLGIGLAGEQFF
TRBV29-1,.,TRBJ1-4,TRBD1,TGCAGCGCACGACAGGGGGCGAATGAAAAACCCTTTTTT,CSARQGANEKPFF
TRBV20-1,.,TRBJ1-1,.,TGCAGTGCATACCCCACTGAAGCTTTCTTT,CSAYPTEAFF
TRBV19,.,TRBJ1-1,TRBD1,TGTGCCAGTAGAGCGGACAGGGGGCGTGGGAACACTGAAGCTTTCTTT,CASRADRGRGNTEAFF
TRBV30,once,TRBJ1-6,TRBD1,TGTGCCTGGGGGATACAGGGGCGAAATTCACCCCTCCACTTT,CAWGIQGRNSPLHF
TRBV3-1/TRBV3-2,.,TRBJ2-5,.,TGTGCCAGCAGCCAAGAATTCGTTACCCAAGAGACCCAGTACTTC,CASSQEFVTQETQYF
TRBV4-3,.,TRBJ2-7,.,TGCGCCAGCAGCCAAGATCTGGCGTTCTCCTACGAGCAGTACTTC,CASSQDLAFSYEQYF
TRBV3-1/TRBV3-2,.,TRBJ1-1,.,TGTGCCAGCAGCCAAGTGGTAAACACTGAAGCTTTCTTT,CASSQVVNTEAFF
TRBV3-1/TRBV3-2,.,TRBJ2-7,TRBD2,TGTGCCAGCAGCCACGGCGGGGGTCAACGACCACCCCACGAGCAGTACTTC,CASSHGGGQRPPHEQYF
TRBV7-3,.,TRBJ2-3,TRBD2,TGTGCCAGCAGCTTTAGCGGGAGGGCCTCTGCAGATACGCAGTATTTT,CASSFSGRASADTQYF
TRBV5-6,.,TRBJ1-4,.,TGTGCCAGCAGCTTGGCCCAGGGAACTAATGAAAAACTGTTTTTT,CASSLAQGTNEKLFF
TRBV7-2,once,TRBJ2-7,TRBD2,TGTGCCAGCAGCTTGTCGGGGGGTTCTGACGAGCAGTACTTC,CASSLSGGSDEQYF
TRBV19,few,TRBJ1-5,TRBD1,TGTGCCAGTAGTAACACAGGGGCTGGCAATCAGCCCCAGCATTTT,CASSNTGAGNQPQHF
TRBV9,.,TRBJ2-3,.,TGTGCCAGCAGCGTAGCTGTCAGTGCCACGCAGTATTTT,CASSVAVSATQYF
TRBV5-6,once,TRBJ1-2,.,TGTGCCAGCAGCTTGATGAGTAACTATGGCTACACCTTC,CASSLMSNYGYTF
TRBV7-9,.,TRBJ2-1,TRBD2,TGTGCCAGCAGCTTCTCGGCTAGCGGGAGTTCAGATGAGCAGTTCTTC,CASSFSASGSSDEQFF
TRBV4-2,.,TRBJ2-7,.,TGTGCCAGCAGCCGAGAGCGGGACACCTACGAGCAGTACTTC,CASSRERDTYEQYF
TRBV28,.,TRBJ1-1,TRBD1,TGTGCCAGCAGAAGCAGGGGGCGTCGGGGGGACACTGAAGCTTTCTTT,CASRSRGRRGDTEAFF
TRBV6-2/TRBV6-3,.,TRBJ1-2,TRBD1,TGTGCCAGCAGTTACCCGACAGGGGGCATGATGGGCTATGGCTACACCTTC,CASSYPTGGMMGYGYTF
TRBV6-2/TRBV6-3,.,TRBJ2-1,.,TGTGCCAGCAGTTACTTGGACTATGAGCAGTTCTTC,CASSYLDYEQFF
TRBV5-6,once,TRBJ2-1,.,TGTGCCAGCAGCTTCGGGACACCTTCCTACAATGAGCAGTTCTTC,CASSFGTPSYNEQFF
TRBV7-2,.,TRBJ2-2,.,TGTGCCAGCAGCTTAGGTCTGAGCGCCGGGGAGCTGTTTTTT,CASSLGLSAGELFF
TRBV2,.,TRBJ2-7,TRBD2,TGTGCCAGCATCTATAGCGGGAGTCTTCTCGAGCAGTACTTC,CASIYSGSLLEQYF
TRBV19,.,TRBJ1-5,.,TGTGCCAGTAGTATAGGGAGGTATCAGCCCCAGCATTTT,CASSIGRYQPQHF
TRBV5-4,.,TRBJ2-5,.,TGTGCCAGCAGCCGGGCGGCCGGATACGAAGAGACCCAGTACTTC,CASSRAAGYEETQYF
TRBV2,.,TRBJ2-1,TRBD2,TGTGCCAGTCCTCTTGGCGGGAGCTCCTACAATGAGCAGTTCTTC,CASPLGGSSYNEQFF
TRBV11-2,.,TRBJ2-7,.,TGTGCCAGCAGCTTAGGGCCCCCTGTCGAGCAGTACTTC,CASSLGPPVEQYF
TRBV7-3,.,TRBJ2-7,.,TGTGCCAGCAGCCGGGGGAGAGGTTCTACCTACGAGCAGTACTTC,CASSRGRGSTYEQYF
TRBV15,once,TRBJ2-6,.,TGTGCCACTAGATACAGCTCTGGGGCCAACGTCCTGACTTTC,CATRYSSGANVLTF
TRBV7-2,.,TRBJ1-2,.,TGTGCCAGCAGCTTATCGTCCTATGGCTACACCTTC,CASSLSSYGYTF